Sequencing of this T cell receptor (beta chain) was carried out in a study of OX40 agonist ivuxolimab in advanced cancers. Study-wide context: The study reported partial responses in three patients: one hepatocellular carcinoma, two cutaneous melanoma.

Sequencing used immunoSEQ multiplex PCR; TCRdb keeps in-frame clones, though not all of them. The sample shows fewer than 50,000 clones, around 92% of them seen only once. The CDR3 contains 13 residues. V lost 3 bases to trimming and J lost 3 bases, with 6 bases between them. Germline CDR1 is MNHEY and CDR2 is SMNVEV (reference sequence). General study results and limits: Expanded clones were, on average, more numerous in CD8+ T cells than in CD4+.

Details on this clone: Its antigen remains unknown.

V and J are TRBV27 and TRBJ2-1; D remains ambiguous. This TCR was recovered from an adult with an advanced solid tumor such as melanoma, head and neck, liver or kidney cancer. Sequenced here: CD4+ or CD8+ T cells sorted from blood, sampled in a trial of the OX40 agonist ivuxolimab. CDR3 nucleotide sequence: TGTGCCAGCAGTTTCACCAGCTACAATGAGCAGTTCTTC. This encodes CASSFTSYNEQFF.